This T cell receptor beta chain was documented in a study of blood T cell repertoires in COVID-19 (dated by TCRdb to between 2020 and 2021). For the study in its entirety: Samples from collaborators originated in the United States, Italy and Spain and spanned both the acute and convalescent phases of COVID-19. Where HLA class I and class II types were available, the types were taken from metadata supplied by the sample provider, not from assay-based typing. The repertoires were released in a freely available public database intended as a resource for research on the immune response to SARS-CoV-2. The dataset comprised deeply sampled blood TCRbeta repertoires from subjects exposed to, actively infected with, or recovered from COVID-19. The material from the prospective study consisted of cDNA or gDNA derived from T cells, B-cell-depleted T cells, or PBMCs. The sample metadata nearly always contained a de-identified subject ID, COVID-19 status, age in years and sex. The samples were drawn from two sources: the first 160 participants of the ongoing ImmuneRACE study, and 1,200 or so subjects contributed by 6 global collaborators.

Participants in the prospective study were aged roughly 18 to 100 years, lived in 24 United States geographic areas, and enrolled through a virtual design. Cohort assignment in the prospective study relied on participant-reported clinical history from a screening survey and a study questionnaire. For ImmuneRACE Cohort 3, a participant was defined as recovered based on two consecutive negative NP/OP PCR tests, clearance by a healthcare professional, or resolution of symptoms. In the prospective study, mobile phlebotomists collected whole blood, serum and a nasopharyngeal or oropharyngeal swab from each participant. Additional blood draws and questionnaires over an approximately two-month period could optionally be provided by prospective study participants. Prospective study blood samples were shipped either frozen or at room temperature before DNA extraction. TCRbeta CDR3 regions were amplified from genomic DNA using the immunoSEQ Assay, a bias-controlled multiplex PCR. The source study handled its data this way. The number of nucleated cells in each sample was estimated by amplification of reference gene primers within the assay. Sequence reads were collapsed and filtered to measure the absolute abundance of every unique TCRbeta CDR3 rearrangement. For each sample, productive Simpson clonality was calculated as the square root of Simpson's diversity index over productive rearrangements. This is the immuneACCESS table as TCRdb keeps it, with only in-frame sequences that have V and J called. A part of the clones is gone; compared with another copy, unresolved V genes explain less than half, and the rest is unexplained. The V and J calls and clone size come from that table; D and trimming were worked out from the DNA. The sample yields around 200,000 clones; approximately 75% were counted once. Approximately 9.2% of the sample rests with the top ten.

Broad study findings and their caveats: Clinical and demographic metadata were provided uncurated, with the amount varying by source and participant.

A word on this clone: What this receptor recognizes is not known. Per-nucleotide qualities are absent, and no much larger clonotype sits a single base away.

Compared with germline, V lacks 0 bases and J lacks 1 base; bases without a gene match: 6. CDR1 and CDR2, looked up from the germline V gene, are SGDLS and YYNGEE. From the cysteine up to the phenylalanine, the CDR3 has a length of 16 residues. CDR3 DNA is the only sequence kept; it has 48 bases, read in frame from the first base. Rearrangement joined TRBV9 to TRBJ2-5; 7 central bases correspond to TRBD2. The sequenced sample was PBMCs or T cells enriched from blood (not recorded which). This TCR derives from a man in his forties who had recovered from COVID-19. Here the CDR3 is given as CASSVGPAGTQETQYF. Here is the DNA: TGTGCCAGCAGCGTAGGTCCAGCGGGGACCCAAGAGACCCAGTACTTC.